The 27 T cell receptor beta chains in this list originate from one sample, sequenced in a study of T cell responses to AZD1222 COVID-19 vaccine. Assay used: immunoSEQ multiplex PCR; TCRdb lists only in-frame clones, some missing. Seen here are more than 110,000 clones, around 90% observed once, and the top ten hold around 3.6%. The sequencing used peripheral blood, collected on day 0 of AZD1222 vaccination. These receptor sequences come from an adult in good health.

The chain couples TRBV27 to TRBJ2-1; 14 bases match TRBD2. The CDR3 spans 18 residues. J lost 0 bases, V lost 10 bases, and 11 bases had no gene match. CDR1 and CDR2 (germline): MNHEY, SMNVEV (reference sequence). CDR3 coding DNA: TGTGCCATTCCATCGCGGACTAGCGGGAGGAGCTCCTACAATGAGCAGTTCTTC. This translates into CAIPSRTSGRSSYNEQFF.

This sequence joins TRBV11-1 and TRBJ2-1; 11 nucleotides agree with TRBD1. The CDR3 is made up of 15 amino acids. The J segment lost 8 bases and the V segment lost 5 bases, leaving 8 bases of the junction unmatched. Germline CDR1 is SGHAT and CDR2 is FQDESV (reference sequence). CDR3 nucleotides: TGTGCCAGCAGCGGGGGACAGGGGGTTGACGATGAGCAGTTCTTC. Amino acid sequence: CASSGGQGVDDEQFF.

V and J are TRBV2 and TRBJ2-2; tentative D call: TRBD2 (6 bases). V was pared by 7 bases and J by 3 bases, with 12 bases between. The germline V gene encodes CDR1 SNHLY and CDR2 FYNNEI. The CDR3 has 14 amino acids. The CDR3, as DNA: TGTGCCAGCAAACCGGGACTTTACACCGGGGAGCTGTTTTTT. The encoded protein is CASKPGLYTGELFF.

This clone was recorded once. The V gene is TRBV29-1, the J gene TRBJ2-5, with D unclear. From germline, CDR1 is SQVTM and CDR2 ANQGSEA. V was shortened by 4 bases and J by 5 bases, with 11 bases between the two germline ends. The CDR3 totals 12 residues. CDR3 sequence: CSVVQSRETQYF. The CDR3 region has the DNA TGCAGCGTTGTTCAGTCCCGGGAGACCCAGTACTTC.

The rearrangement joins TRBV19 to TRBJ2-2; D ambiguous. Germline CDR1 LNHDA, CDR2 SQIVND (reference sequence). The CDR3 is 15 residues long. Trimming stripped 6 bases from V and 0 bases from J, with 11 bases between. In DNA form, the CDR3 reads TGTGCCAGTAGCGTGGTCCGGGCGAACACCGGGGAGCTGTTTTTT. Translating it yields CASSVVRANTGELFF.

This clone was detected only a few times. This chain links TRBV6-5 with TRBJ2-2; D may be TRBD1 (7 bases). This CDR3 is 14 amino acids long. V lost 6 bases, J lost 1 base, and 9 bases lay in between. The germline gives CDR1 MNHEY, CDR2 SVGAGI. The CDR3 region is CASRQGGNTGELFF. CDR3 bases: TGTGCCAGCAGGCAGGGGGGGAACACCGGGGAGCTGTTTTTT.

The sample holds one count of this clone. This chain uses TRBV5-1 with TRBJ2-3; D possibly corresponds to TRBD1 (6 bases). The CDR3 length is 15 residues. Trimming removed 3 bases from V and 2 bases from J, with 13 bases in between. Germline CDR1 SGHRS, CDR2 YFSETQ. The CDR3 loop reads CASSSDRPFTDTQYF. The CDR3 nucleotides are TGCGCCAGCAGCTCCGACAGGCCATTCACAGATACGCAGTATTTT.

The J gene is TRBJ1-5, the V gene TRBV27, with TRBD1 matching over 10 bases. Germline values: CDR1 MNHEY, CDR2 SMNVEV (reference sequence). The trim removed 6 bases at V and 5 bases at J, leaving 7 bases unmatched. The CDR3 runs 15 residues. CDR3 sequence reads: CASRSTGGFHQPQHF. The DNA for the CDR3 is TGTGCCAGCAGATCGACAGGGGGCTTTCATCAGCCCCAGCATTTT.

The chain carries TRBV19 and TRBJ1-4; the match to TRBD1 covers 10 bases. V dropped 5 bases and J dropped 7; count of bases not matched to a gene: 4. Germline V gene data show CDR1 as LNHDA and CDR2 as SQIVND (reference sequence). This CDR3 region has 14 residues. CDR3 coding DNA: TGTGCCAGTAGTTCCCGGGACAGGGGTGAAAAACTGTTTTTT. Translating gives CASSSRDRGEKLFF.

This chain uses TRBV4-1 with TRBJ2-7; 9 bases fit TRBD1. This CDR3 has 15 amino acids. CDR1 and CDR2 from the germline V gene are MGHRA and YSYEKL. V shed 5 bases and J 6 bases; nucleotides not matched to a gene: 11. CDR3 coding DNA: TGCGCCAGCAGCAAGCCGGGACAGGGCCTCGGCGAGCAGTACTTC. Its protein is CASSKPGQGLGEQYF.

V gene TRBV2 combines with J gene TRBJ1-2; no definite D call. CDR3 length: 11 amino acids. V was trimmed by 8 bases and J by 2 bases, leaving 6 bases between them. Germline lookup yields CDR1 SNHLY and CDR2 FYNNEI. CDR3 sequence: CASSWNYGYTF. CDR3 sequence (DNA): TGTGCCAGCTCTTGGAACTATGGCTACACCTTC.

The rearrangement links TRBV5-5 to TRBJ2-1, with TRBD2 identical over 11 bases. Trimming removed 4 bases from V and 2 bases from J; junction bases left unmatched: 5. Per germline, CDR1 SGHKS and CDR2 YYEKEE (reference sequence). The CDR3 spans 16 residues. The CDR3 region is CASSLLAGGTYNEQFF. Written as DNA, the CDR3 is TGTGCCAGCAGCCTTCTAGCGGGAGGCACCTACAATGAGCAGTTCTTC.

The chain combines TRBV3-1 (or the pseudogene TRBV3-2) with TRBJ2-2, with 9 nucleotides matching TRBD1. The J segment lost 4 bases and the V segment lost 6 bases, leaving 3 bases of the junction unmatched. CDR1 is LGHDT, CDR2 YNNKEL, per germline (reference sequence). This CDR3 is built from 14 residues. The CDR3 nucleotides are TGTGCCAGCAGAATGACAGGGGGCACCGGGGAGCTGTTTTTT. Protein: CASRMTGGTGELFF.

The chain carries TRBV30 and TRBJ1-3; 12 bases are a match to TRBD1. CDR3 length equals 18 residues. The germline CDR1 and CDR2 sequences are GTSNPN and SVGIG (reference sequence). V gave up 2 bases and J gave up 3 bases; unmatched junction bases: 11. CDR3 residues: CAWSQNRDRGLFGNTIYF. CDR3 bases: TGTGCCTGGAGTCAGAACCGGGACAGGGGGCTTTTTGGAAACACCATATATTTT. The entire variable domain, with the rest obtained from reference TRBV30 and TRBJ1-3, is as follows: SQTIHQWPATLVQPVGSPLSLECTVEGTSNPNLYWYRQAAGRGLQLLFYSVGIGQISSEVPQNLSASRPQDRQFILSSKKLLLSDSGFYLCAWSQNRDRGLFGNTIYFGEGSWLTVV.

Only one count was recorded for this clone. The CDR3 here is CASSGQGHSPLHF. The CDR3 DNA follows: TGTGCCAGCAGTGGACAGGGTCATTCACCCCTCCACTTT. The rearrangement links TRBV28 to TRBJ1-6; 8 nucleotides line up with TRBD1. The germline gives CDR1 MDHEN, CDR2 SYDVKM. V was pared by 5 bases and J by 8 bases, with 2 bases of the junction left unmatched. The CDR3 has 13 residues. The complete variable domain, with remaining parts taken from reference TRBV28 and TRBJ1-6, reads DVKVTQSSRYLVKRTGEKVFLECVQDMDHENMFWYRQDPGLGLRLIYFSYDVKMKEKGDIPEGYSVSREKKERFSLILESASTNQTSMYLCASSGQGHSPLHFGNGTRLTVT.

The J gene is TRBJ2-5, the V gene TRBV5-4; 7 bases line up with TRBD1. CDR3 length equals 14 residues. J was trimmed by 3 bases and V by 4 bases; bases with no gene match: 6. Looked up from germline, CDR1 is SGHNT and CDR2 is YYREEE (reference sequence). CDR3 sequence (DNA): TGTGCCAGCAGCAGAGGGACAGCTAAAGAGACCCAGTACTTC. It translates to CASSRGTAKETQYF.

This rearrangement joins TRBV6-5 to TRBJ1-2; tentatively, D is TRBD1 (5 bases). The length of the CDR3 is 14 residues. From germline, CDR1 is MNHEY and CDR2 SVGAGI. Trimming took 10 bases from V and 0 from J, leaving 15 bases between them. For the CDR3, the DNA is TGTGCCACCCTTGCAAGGGACCCTAACTATGGCTACACCTTC. This codes for CATLARDPNYGYTF.

The chain recombines TRBV6-5 with TRBJ1-5; possible D gene TRBD1, 6 bases. CDR1 is MNHEY and CDR2 is SVGAGI in the germline V gene. The germline V and J ends were trimmed by 4 bases and 4 bases, with 14 bases remaining between them. This CDR3 is built from 15 residues. As DNA, the CDR3 is TGTGCCAGCAGTTCAGACAGGATGAGAAATCAGCCCCAGCATTTT. Its protein is CASSSDRMRNQPQHF.

This sequence joins TRBV28 and TRBJ2-5; possibly TRBD2 for D (6 bases). This CDR3 has 15 residues. Germline V gives CDR1 MDHEN, CDR2 SYDVKM. V dropped 3 bases and J dropped 1 base, with 12 bases sitting between them. The CDR3 protein is CASSFAGLRQETQYF. CDR3 DNA sequence: TGTGCCAGCAGTTTCGCGGGACTTCGCCAAGAGACCCAGTACTTC.

The chain has TRBV25-1 and TRBJ2-5, with 10 bases that match TRBD1. V was pared by 3 bases and J by 5 bases, with 6 bases of the junction left unmatched. The CDR3 has 15 residues. Germline values: CDR1 MGHDK, CDR2 SYGVNS. The CDR3 sequence: CASSEETGGRETQYF. The CDR3, as DNA: TGTGCCAGCAGTGAGGAGACAGGGGGCAGGGAGACCCAGTACTTC. Full variable domain (remainder filled in from reference TRBV25-1 and TRBJ2-5): EADIYQTPRYLVIGTGKKITLECSQTMGHDKMYWYQQDPGMELHLIHYSYGVNSTEKGDLSSESTVSRIRTEHFPLTLESARPSHTSQYLCASSEETGGRETQYFGPGTRLLVL.

The count of this clone is one. CDR3 coding DNA: TGTGCCAGCAGCTTACCACGTCGGTCTAGCCCGAGCTCCTACGAGCAGTACTTC. It codes for CASSLPRRSSPSSYEQYF. The gene calls are TRBV7-2 and TRBJ2-7; maybe TRBD2 (5 bases). This CDR3 has 18 residues. V dropped 2 bases and J dropped 0 bases, with 20 bases sitting between them. Germline V CDR1 and CDR2: SGHTA, FQGNSA.

This chain connects TRBV3-1 (or the pseudogene TRBV3-2) to TRBJ2-7; a weak D match, TRBD1 (6 bases). Trimming took off 0 bases at V and 2 bases at J, with 11 bases between the two ends. The CDR3 totals 15 residues. Germline V gene lookup returns CDR1 LGHDT and CDR2 YNNKEL (reference sequence). The CDR3 loop reads CASSQDGQTPYEQYF. CDR3 DNA: TGTGCCAGCAGCCAAGATGGACAGACACCCTACGAGCAGTACTTC.

The count of this clone is one. The gene calls are TRBV10-1 and TRBJ2-3, with 9 bases matching TRBD1. Germline V CDR1 and CDR2: WNHNN, SYGVQD (reference sequence). The CDR3 covers 15 residues. The V and J ends lost 5 bases and 6 bases, in that order; junction bases with no gene match: 9. CDR3 coding DNA: TGCGCCAGCAGTCAAACAGGGGGCGCCCAGGATACGCAGTATTTT. Protein product: CASSQTGGAQDTQYF.

This chain uses TRBV9 with TRBJ2-4, with 8 nucleotides matching TRBD1. This CDR3 is 9 amino acids long. Trimming at V came to 10 bases and at J to 15 bases, leaving 6 bases not matched to a gene. Germline values: CDR1 SGDLS, CDR2 YYNGEE. CDR3 nucleotides: TGTGCCCTCCGGACAGGGAGGTACTTC. Encoded protein: CALRTGRYF.

This chain connects TRBV7-8 to TRBJ1-3, with a weak D call TRBD1 (6 bases). Germline V gives CDR1 SGHVS, CDR2 FQNEAQ. V shed 6 bases and J shed 0 bases, with 9 bases lying between them. The CDR3 covers 14 residues. DNA of the CDR3: TGTGCCAGCAGATTGACAGGCTCTGGAAACACCATATATTTT. Translating gives CASRLTGSGNTIYF.

The chain combines TRBV25-1 with TRBJ2-5, with 7 bases lining up with TRBD1. V lost 6 bases, J lost 4 bases, and 5 bases stayed unmatched. The CDR3 has 13 residues. Per the germline V gene, CDR1 is MGHDK and CDR2 is SYGVNS. CDR3 protein: CASREQGRETQYF. CDR3 bases: TGTGCCAGCAGGGAACAGGGGAGAGAGACCCAGTACTTC.

V gene TRBV3-1 (or the pseudogene TRBV3-2) combines with J gene TRBJ2-7, with 7 bases fitting TRBD1. Germline CDR1 reads LGHDT; CDR2 reads YNNKEL (reference sequence). J lost 6 bases, V lost 5 bases, and 13 bases had no gene match. The CDR3 length is 15 residues. CDR3 region: CASSYTGTAIIEQYF. The CDR3 nucleotides are TGTGCCAGCAGCTATACCGGGACAGCGATAATCGAGCAGTACTTC.